The 15 T cell receptor beta chains below come from one sample, sequenced in a study of shared clonotypes between healthy human individuals. The protocol was immunoSEQ multiplex PCR, while the TCRdb copy is restricted to in-frame clones and leaves out a portion. This table has around 2.5 million clones, 93% appearing once. The specimen sequenced was naive CD4+ T cells from PBMCs. Noted subset: CD45RA+ positively selected. Receptors originate from a man between 18 and 35 years old in good health. Some clones in this sample may be carry-over from other donors' samples.

The chain couples TRBV5-1 to TRBJ2-7, with 7 positions matching TRBD1. The germline CDR1 and CDR2 sequences are SGHRS and YFSETQ. The CDR3 contains 15 residues. The V and J ends lost 0 bases and 2 bases, in that order; junction bases with no gene match: 5. This CDR3 reads CASSLGQGNTYEQYF. The CDR3 DNA reads as TGCGCCAGCAGCTTGGGACAGGGTAATACCTACGAGCAGTACTTC. Supplemented by reference TRBV5-1 and TRBJ2-7, the full variable domain reads KAGVTQTPRYLIKTRGQQVTLSCSPISGHRSVSWYQQTPGQGLQFLFEYFSETQRNKGNFPGRFSGRQFSNSRSEMNVSTLELGDSALYLCASSLGQGNTYEQYFGPGTRLTVT.

This chain links TRBV27 with TRBJ1-1; D gene ambiguous. With 4 bases removed from V and 5 bases from J, the gap between germline ends came to 2 bases. The V gene's germline CDR1 is MNHEY and CDR2 SMNVEV (reference sequence). The CDR3 has 10 residues. The CDR3 spells CASSWTEAFF. The CDR3 nucleotides read TGTGCCAGCAGTTGGACTGAAGCTTTCTTT.

In the case of this clone: At one end the junction does not follow the germline gene, possibly because of a read error. CDR3: CASKVAGVQGTQYF. CDR3 nucleotides: TGTGCCAGTAAGGTAGCGGGAGTTCAAGGGACCCAGTACTTC. V usage is TRBV19 and J usage is TRBJ2-5, with 9 positions matching TRBD2. The CDR3 has 14 amino acids. Germline V gene data show CDR1 as LNHDA and CDR2 as SQIVND (reference sequence).

The chain uses TRBV29-1 and TRBJ1-1; D is unresolved. V lost 7 bases to trimming and J lost 0 bases, with 6 bases between them. CDR3 size: 11 residues. Per the germline V gene, CDR1 is SQVTM and CDR2 is ANQGSEA. This CDR3 reads CSGEMNTEAFF. DNA for the CDR3: TGCAGCGGGGAAATGAACACTGAAGCTTTCTTT.

The CDR3 is CSVGRQPNTGELFF. DNA for the CDR3: TGCAGCGTCGGTAGACAGCCGAACACCGGGGAGCTGTTTTTT. V gene TRBV29-1 combines with J gene TRBJ2-2; D might be TRBD1 (5 bases). The CDR3 covers 14 residues. Trimming pared 6 bases from V and 0 bases from J, leaving 11 bases between. Per the germline V gene, CDR1 is SQVTM and CDR2 is ANQGSEA.

The count of this clone is one. The chain is built from TRBV7-3 and TRBJ1-4; D not certain. This CDR3 is built from 16 residues. The V and J ends lost 2 bases and 8 bases respectively, with 18 bases between them. Germline lookup yields CDR1 SGHTA and CDR2 FQGTGA. CDR3: CASSLPRRSLREKLFF. The CDR3 nucleotides read TGTGCCAGCAGCTTACCCAGGCGGAGCCTTAGGGAAAAACTGTTTTTT.

This clone came up once. The V and J genes are TRBV5-1 and TRBJ2-3, with 8 bases that match TRBD1. V trimming: 3 bases; J trimming: 0 bases; junction bases outside the gene matches: 3. Germline assignment: CDR1 SGHRS and CDR2 YFSETQ. The CDR3 covers 15 residues. The CDR3 nucleotides are TGCGCCAGCAGCTCTTGGACAGGGAGCACAGATACGCAGTATTTT. This codes for CASSSWTGSTDTQYF.

The chain links TRBV6-1 to TRBJ2-1; possibly TRBD2 for D (5 bases). With 2 bases removed from V and 6 bases from J, the gap between germline ends came to 17 bases. The germline gives CDR1 MNHNS, CDR2 SASEGT. The CDR3 totals 16 residues. The CDR3 spells CASSERFRSEGNEQFF. CDR3 DNA sequence: TGTGCCAGCAGTGAACGCTTCAGGAGTGAGGGCAATGAGCAGTTCTTC.

This clone was recorded only once. The V gene is TRBV28, the J gene TRBJ1-5; D gene unclear. CDR3 length: 15 residues. The germline CDR1 and CDR2 sequences are MDHEN and SYDVKM. V dropped 7 bases and J dropped 0 bases, with 13 bases sitting between them. The CDR3 sequence is CASTKAGSSNQPQHF. The CDR3 bases are TGTGCCAGCACCAAGGCGGGGAGTAGCAATCAGCCCCAGCATTTT.

The chain uses TRBV7-2 and TRBJ2-7; D uncertain. Germline CDR1 is SGHTA and CDR2 is FQGNSA. Trimming pared 2 bases from V and 3 bases from J, leaving 8 bases between. This CDR3 comprises 13 residues. The CDR3 spells CASSLTGGYEQYF. Written as DNA, the CDR3 is TGTGCCAGCAGCTTAACTGGTGGCTACGAGCAGTACTTC. The entire variable domain, with the rest obtained from reference TRBV7-2 and TRBJ2-7, is as follows: GAGVSQSPSNKVTEKGKDVELRCDPISGHTALYWYRQSLGQGLEFLIYFQGNSAPDKSGLPSDRFSAERTGGSVSTLTIQRTQQEDSAVYLCASSLTGGYEQYFGPGTRLTVT.

On this clone: This sample also contains other DNA sequences that code for the same CDR3. The chain uses TRBV5-1 and TRBJ1-3; D unresolved. V was shortened by 0 bases and J by 4 bases, with 2 bases between the two germline ends. The germline gives CDR1 SGHRS, CDR2 YFSETQ. This CDR3 contains 12 residues. CDR3 residues: CASSLVGNTIYF. The CDR3 DNA reads as TGCGCCAGCAGCTTGGTCGGAAACACCATATATTTT.

Of note for this clone: At the DNA level, this CDR3 is encoded by other sequences in the same sample as well. The chain employs TRBV9 and TRBJ1-3; unclear D gene. Germline values: CDR1 SGDLS, CDR2 YYNGEE. Trimming stripped 2 bases from V and 0 bases from J, with 6 bases between. The CDR3 totals 14 residues. The CDR3 sequence: CASSVDRSGNTIYF. CDR3 DNA sequence: TGTGCCAGCAGCGTTGACCGCTCTGGAAACACCATATATTTT.

V is TRBV2 and J is TRBJ2-2, with a possible D match to TRBD1 (6 bases). Trimming took 10 bases from V and 4 from J, leaving 16 bases between them. Germline CDR1 SNHLY, CDR2 FYNNEI. The CDR3 runs 14 residues. CDR3 residues: CATSPGVTTGELFF. CDR3 nucleotides: TGTGCCACTAGCCCAGGGGTAACCACCGGGGAGCTGTTTTTT. Combining the CDR3 with reference TRBV2 and TRBJ2-2 gives the whole variable domain EPEVTQTPSHQVTQMGQEVILRCVPISNHLYFYWYRQILGQKVEFLVSFYNNEISEKSEIFDDQFSVERPDGSNFTLKIRSTKLEDSAMYFCATSPGVTTGELFFGEGSRLTVL.

This clone was found once. V gene TRBV5-1 combines with J gene TRBJ2-3; TRBD2 might be the D (6 bases). The CDR3 is 17 residues long. Trimming took 5 bases from V and 1 from J, leaving 20 bases between them. Germline CDR1 SGHRS, CDR2 YFSETQ. The CDR3 DNA reads TGCGCCAGCAGAGCTATCGGGCGGCCGGGGGGCACAGATACGCAGTATTTT. Its translation: CASRAIGRPGGTDTQYF.

This clone was detected a few times. The chain links TRBV9 to TRBJ1-3; no firm D call. Germline values: CDR1 SGDLS, CDR2 YYNGEE. The CDR3 runs 11 residues. The V gene lost 7 bases and the J gene lost 1 base, with 3 bases spanning the gap. CDR3: CASGSGNTIYF. In nucleotides, the CDR3 is TGTGCCAGCGGTTCTGGAAACACCATATATTTT.